The 22 T cell receptor beta chains presented below share a single source sample, sequenced in a study of CD8+ T cells in alopecia areata. cDNA serving as the sequencing template came from extracted, reverse transcribed RNA. Assay used: immunoSEQ multiplex PCR; TCRdb lists only in-frame clones, some missing. Altogether more than 200,000 clones are present, under 80% being singletons, with the ten largest covering more than 0.95%. The sequencing here drew on CD4+ T cells sorted from blood, taken at week 0. The receptors originated from a human donor with alopecia areata.

This chain links TRBV6-5 with TRBJ1-2; perhaps TRBD1 as D (5 bases). This CDR3 contains 13 residues. V was pared by 6 bases and J by 4 bases, with 12 bases between. Germline-derived CDR1 and CDR2 are MNHEY and SVGAGI. The CDR3 loop reads CASRVPGSYGYTF. The CDR3 nucleotides read TGTGCCAGCAGGGTTCCAGGGAGCTATGGCTACACCTTC.

The chain recombines TRBV9 with TRBJ2-2; TRBD1 matches 7 bases. CDR1 and CDR2 (germline): SGDLS, YYNGEE. Trimming removed 0 bases from V and 3 bases from J; junction bases left unmatched: 5. The CDR3 runs to 16 residues. In DNA form, the CDR3 reads TGTGCCAGCAGCGTAGCTCCACAGGGGTACACCGGGGAGCTGTTTTTT. This translates into CASSVAPQGYTGELFF.

The V and J genes are TRBV5-6 and TRBJ1-2; tentative D call: TRBD1 (5 bases). V was trimmed by 1 base and J by 5 bases, leaving 15 bases between them. The CDR3 is 15 amino acids. CDR1 and CDR2 from the germline V gene are SGHDT and YYEEEE. The CDR3 nucleotides read TGTGCCAGCAGCTTGCGCCGGACACTCCTTTATGGCTACACCTTC. Translation: CASSLRRTLLYGYTF.

The chain recombines TRBV5-4 with TRBJ2-5; 10 bases map to TRBD1. The CDR3 totals 15 residues. Trimming cost V 5 bases and J 4 bases; bases outside gene matches: 8. Germline CDR1 is SGHNT and CDR2 is YYREEE (reference sequence). The CDR3: CASSFDRGQAETQYF. The CDR3 nucleotides are TGTGCCAGCAGTTTCGACAGGGGGCAGGCAGAGACCCAGTACTTC. Together with reference TRBV5-4 and TRBJ2-5, the CDR3 gives the full variable domain: ETGVTQSPTHLIKTRGQQVTLRCSSQSGHNTVSWYQQALGQGPQFIFQYYREEENGRGNFPPRFSGLQFPNYSSELNVNALELDDSALYLCASSFDRGQAETQYFGPGTRLLVL.

In the case of this clone: In the same sample, other DNA sequences code for this CDR3. The V gene is TRBV30, the J gene TRBJ2-3; a weak D match, TRBD1 (6 bases). The CDR3 is made up of 12 amino acids. The germline gives CDR1 GTSNPN, CDR2 SVGIG (reference sequence). Trimming removed 3 bases at V and 9 bases at J, with 13 bases between. The CDR3 loop is CAWSDTGTTQYF. The DNA for the CDR3 is TGTGCCTGGAGCGACACAGGGACGACGCAGTATTTT.

The chain is built from TRBV6-5 and TRBJ1-1, with D maybe TRBD1 (5 bases). The CDR3 loop spans 13 amino acids. V was pared by 2 bases and J by 5 bases, with 9 bases between. The germline gives CDR1 MNHEY, CDR2 SVGAGI. This CDR3 is CASSYGGGTEAFF. The CDR3 DNA sequence: TGTGCCAGCAGTTACGGCGGGGGAACTGAAGCTTTCTTT.

V gene TRBV5-1 combines with J gene TRBJ2-3, with D possibly TRBD1 on 6 matching bases. The CDR3 totals 12 residues. CDR1 and CDR2 from the germline V gene are SGHRS and YFSETQ. V was trimmed by 6 bases and J by 3 bases, leaving 8 bases between them. The CDR3 bases are TGCGCCAGCACCACAGGGACAGATACGCAGTATTTT. Translating it yields CASTTGTDTQYF.

The chain uses TRBV5-6 and TRBJ1-2; 7 bases line up with TRBD1. J lost 0 bases, V lost 4 bases, and 3 bases had no gene match. Germline values: CDR1 SGHDT, CDR2 YYEEEE. The CDR3 loop spans 14 amino acids. CDR3 bases: TGTGCCAGCAGCCCGGACAGGACTAACTATGGCTACACCTTC. It is translated as CASSPDRTNYGYTF.

The chain links TRBV18 to TRBJ2-2; TRBD1 matches at 7 bases. This CDR3 is built from 15 residues. Trimming at V came to 3 bases and at J to 5 bases, leaving 6 bases not matched to a gene. The germline gives CDR1 KGHSH, CDR2 LQKENI. Written as DNA, the CDR3 is TGTGCCAGCTCACCGAAACAGGGGTCGACCGGGGAGCTGTTTTTT. It encodes CASSPKQGSTGELFF.

V gene TRBV6-6 combines with J gene TRBJ2-1; D is unclear. Germline V gene sequence: CDR1 MNHNY, CDR2 SVGAGI (reference sequence). V was trimmed by 2 bases and J by 0 bases, leaving 2 bases between them. The length of the CDR3 is 13 residues. This chain's CDR3 is CASSYSSYNEQFF. The CDR3 DNA sequence: TGTGCCAGCAGTTACAGCTCCTACAATGAGCAGTTCTTC.

The rearrangement links TRBV6-6 to TRBJ1-2; D is uncertain. CDR3 length: 12 residues. In germline, CDR1 is MNHNY, CDR2 SVGAGI (reference sequence). V was trimmed by 3 bases and J by 8 bases, leaving 10 bases between them. Written as DNA, the CDR3 is TGTGCCAGCAGTTATGACACCGGGGGCTACACCTTC. As protein: CASSYDTGGYTF.

The CDR3, as DNA: TGTGCCAGCAGCCCCGGGACAGACCTCTATGGCTACACCTTC. This sequence encodes CASSPGTDLYGYTF. The chain recombines TRBV14 with TRBJ1-2, with 7 bases lining up with TRBD1. The CDR3 covers 14 residues. From germline, CDR1 is SGHDN and CDR2 FVKESK. V trimming: 4 bases; J trimming: 4 bases; junction bases outside the gene matches: 6.

The chain carries TRBV30 and TRBJ2-7, with a weak D call TRBD2 (6 bases). The V gene's germline CDR1 is GTSNPN and CDR2 SVGIG (reference sequence). This CDR3 comprises 12 residues. V was clipped by 3 bases and J by 5 bases, with 11 bases between them. The CDR3 spells CAWRARRDEQYF. In DNA, the CDR3 is TGTGCCTGGAGGGCCAGGAGGGACGAGCAGTACTTC.

Concerning this clone: Other nucleotide sequences from this sample produce the same CDR3. This chain links TRBV30 with TRBJ2-7; D call uncertain. CDR1 GTSNPN and CDR2 SVGIG come from the germline V gene (reference sequence). The CDR3 runs 11 residues. V shed 0 bases and J shed 4 bases, with 4 bases lying between them. As DNA, the CDR3 is TGTGCCTGGAGTGTACTGTACGAGCAGTACTTC. It specifies CAWSVLYEQYF.

This chain uses TRBV5-1 with TRBJ2-7; 8 bases are a match to TRBD1. The ends lost 4 bases at V and 5 bases at J; junction bases unmatched: 8. The germline CDR1 and CDR2 sequences are SGHRS and YFSETQ. The CDR3 loop spans 14 amino acids. CDR3 in amino acids: CASSLRTGLHEQYF. The CDR3 DNA reads as TGCGCCAGCAGCCTACGGACAGGGCTCCACGAGCAGTACTTC. Together with reference TRBV5-1 and TRBJ2-7, the CDR3 gives the full variable domain: KAGVTQTPRYLIKTRGQQVTLSCSPISGHRSVSWYQQTPGQGLQFLFEYFSETQRNKGNFPGRFSGRQFSNSRSEMNVSTLELGDSALYLCASSLRTGLHEQYFGPGTRLTVT.

The chain has TRBV14 and TRBJ2-5, with TRBD1 matching over 9 bases. Germline values: CDR1 SGHDN, CDR2 FVKESK. The CDR3 runs to 17 residues. V trimming: 5 bases; J trimming: 5 bases; junction bases outside the gene matches: 15. In DNA form, the CDR3 reads TGTGCCAGCAGCGCTGACAGGGGGGGTTTTCGACGGGAGACCCAGTACTTC. Encoded protein: CASSADRGGFRRETQYF. The full variable domain, completed using reference TRBV14 and TRBJ2-5, is EAGVTQFPSHSVIEKGQTVTLRCDPISGHDNLYWYRRVMGKEIKFLLHFVKESKQDESGMPNNRFLAERTGGTYSTLKVQPAELEDSGVYFCASSADRGGFRRETQYFGPGTRLLVL.

This chain joins TRBV5-6 and TRBJ1-6; D is ambiguous. Per the germline V gene, CDR1 is SGHDT and CDR2 is YYEEEE. With 1 base removed from V and 14 bases from J, the gap between germline ends came to 13 bases. This CDR3 has 13 residues. The chain's CDR3 is CASSLTATDTLHF. CDR3 sequence (DNA): TGTGCCAGCAGCTTGACTGCGACCGATACCCTCCACTTT.

This clone was counted between two and nine times. As DNA, the CDR3 is TGTGCCTGGAGCGAACCACAGCTCTCCTATAATTCACCCCTCCACTTT. It codes for CAWSEPQLSYNSPLHF. The chain combines TRBV30 with TRBJ1-6; D remains unclear. Between the trimmed V and J ends, which lost 3 bases and 0 bases, there was a span of 12 bases. CDR1 and CDR2 (germline): GTSNPN, SVGIG (reference sequence). The length of the CDR3 is 16 residues.

The V and J genes are TRBV27 and TRBJ2-3; TRBD2 aligns across 10 bases. Losses at the gene ends were 5 bases for V and 2 bases for J; bases not matched to a gene: 7. Germline V gene data show CDR1 as MNHEY and CDR2 as SMNVEV (reference sequence). The CDR3 is 16 amino acids. The DNA for the CDR3 is TGTGCCAGCAGTGGTCAACTAGCGGGGATCACAGATACGCAGTATTTT. It specifies CASSGQLAGITDTQYF.

In its sample, this clone was seen a few times. The DNA for the CDR3 is TGCAGCGCCCGACAGGGAAATCCATACGAGCAGTACTTC. Translating gives CSARQGNPYEQYF. The rearrangement links TRBV29-1 to TRBJ2-7; 7 positions agree with TRBD1. CDR1 SQVTM and CDR2 ANQGSEA come from the germline V gene. Trimming removed 7 bases from V and 4 bases from J; junction bases left unmatched: 10. This CDR3 comprises 13 residues.

J is TRBJ2-3 and V is TRBV29-1, with D tentatively TRBD2 (5 bases). Trimming took off 4 bases at V and 3 bases at J, with 14 bases between the two ends. This CDR3 is built from 14 residues. Germline-derived CDR1 and CDR2 are SQVTM and ANQGSEA. The CDR3 nucleotides read TGCAGCGTTGCGGGGTCTAGCTCGACAGATACGCAGTATTTT. This sequence encodes CSVAGSSSTDTQYF.

The chain recombines TRBV29-1 with TRBJ2-4; D is possibly TRBD2 (5 bases). Trimming removed 7 bases from V and 3 bases from J, with 13 bases in between. CDR3 length: 13 residues. Germline V CDR1 and CDR2: SQVTM, ANQGSEA. The CDR3 DNA is TGCAGCGCGAGGGCGCGGGTCAAAAACATTCAGTACTTC. This translates into CSARARVKNIQYF. Looking up the rest from reference TRBV29-1 and TRBJ2-4 gives the full variable domain: SAVISQKPSRDICQRGTSLTIQCQVDSQVTMMFWYRQQPGQSLTLIATANQGSEATYESGFVIDKFPISRPNLTFSTLTVSNMSPEDSSIYLCSARARVKNIQYFGAGTRLSVL.